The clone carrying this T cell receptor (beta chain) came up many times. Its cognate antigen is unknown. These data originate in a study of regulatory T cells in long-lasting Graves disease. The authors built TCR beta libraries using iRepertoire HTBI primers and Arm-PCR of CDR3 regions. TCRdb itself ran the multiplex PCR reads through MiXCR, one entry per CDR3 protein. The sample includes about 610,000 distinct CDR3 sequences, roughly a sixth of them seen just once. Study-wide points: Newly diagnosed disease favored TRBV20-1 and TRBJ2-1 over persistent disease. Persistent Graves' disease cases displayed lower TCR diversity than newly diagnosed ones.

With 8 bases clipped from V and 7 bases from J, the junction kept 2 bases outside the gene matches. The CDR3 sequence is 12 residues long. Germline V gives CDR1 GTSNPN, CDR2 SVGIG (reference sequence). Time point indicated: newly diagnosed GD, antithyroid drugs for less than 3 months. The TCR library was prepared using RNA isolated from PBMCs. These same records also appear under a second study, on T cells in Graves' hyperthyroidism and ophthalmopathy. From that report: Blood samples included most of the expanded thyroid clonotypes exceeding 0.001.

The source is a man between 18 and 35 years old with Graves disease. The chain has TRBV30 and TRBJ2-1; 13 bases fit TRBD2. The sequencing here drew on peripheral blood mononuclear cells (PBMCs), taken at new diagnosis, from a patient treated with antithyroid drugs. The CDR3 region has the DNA TGTGCCGGGACTAGCGGGGCTAATGAGCAGTTCTTC. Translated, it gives CAGTSGANEQFF.